This entry describes one TCR beta chain. Its target is not known. In germline, CDR1 is MNHEY, CDR2 SVGAGI. This CDR3 spans 15 amino acids. V was shortened by 0 bases and J by 3 bases, with 12 bases between the two germline ends. The entry originates in a study of T cell responses to AZD1222 COVID-19 vaccine. Findings and limits, study-wide: Females outnumbered males among donors, who were mostly white British; clonal diversity was possibly underestimated. Unmutated regions of variants are reportedly targeted by nearly half of spike-specific TCRs. At study baseline, merely about 6 AZD1222 recipients were seropositive.

Sequencing was performed with immunoSEQ multiplex PCR; in TCRdb, only in-frame clones are kept and a portion is missing. This sample yields 250,000 to 300,000 clones, of which 94% are seen a single time; around 0.6% belongs to the top ten. The sequence derives from an adult who received the AZD1222 COVID-19 vaccine. The specimen was peripheral blood, collected 28 days after the second AZD1222 dose. The chain recombines TRBV6-5 with TRBJ2-7, with D uncertain. CDR3: CASSYSPGVGYEQYF. The CDR3 coding sequence is TGTGCCAGCAGTTACTCGCCTGGAGTAGGCTACGAGCAGTACTTC.